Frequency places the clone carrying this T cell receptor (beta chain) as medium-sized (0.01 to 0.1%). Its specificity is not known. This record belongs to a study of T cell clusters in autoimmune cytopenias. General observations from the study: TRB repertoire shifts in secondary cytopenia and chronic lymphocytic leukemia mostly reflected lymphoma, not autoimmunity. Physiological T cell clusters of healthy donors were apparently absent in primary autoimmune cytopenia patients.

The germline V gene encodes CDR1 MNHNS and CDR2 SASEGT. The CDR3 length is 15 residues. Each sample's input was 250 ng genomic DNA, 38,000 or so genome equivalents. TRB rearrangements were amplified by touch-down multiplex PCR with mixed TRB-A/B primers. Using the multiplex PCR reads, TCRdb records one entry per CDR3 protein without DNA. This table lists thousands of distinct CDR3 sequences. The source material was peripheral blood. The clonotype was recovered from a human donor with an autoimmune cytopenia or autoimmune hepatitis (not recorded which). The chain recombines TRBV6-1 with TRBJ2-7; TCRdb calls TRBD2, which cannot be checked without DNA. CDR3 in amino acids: CASIGSGRRPYEQYF.